This entry lists 16 T cell receptor beta chains sequenced from one sample in a study of cytomegalovirus exposure and HLA in healthy donors. The PCR ran on 60 Vbeta and 13 Jbeta primers. Sequenced by immunoSEQ multiplex PCR; TCRdb stores in-frame clones only, minus some. The table lists about 130,000 clones, 65% to 75% of them singletons. The specimen sequenced was PBMCs. The origin of the receptors is a man aged 35-49 years in good health and CMV-seropositive.

This chain links TRBV7-9 with TRBJ2-1; 7 bases line up with TRBD2. Germline CDR1 is SEHNR and CDR2 is FQNEAQ (reference sequence). Trimming cost V 5 bases and J 4 bases; bases outside gene matches: 8. The CDR3 sequence is 15 residues long. The CDR3 here is CASSPGGGGYNEQFF. Written as DNA, the CDR3 is TGTGCCAGCAGCCCCGGCGGGGGAGGATACAATGAGCAGTTCTTC.

The chain combines TRBV6-1 with TRBJ2-5; TRBD2 matches at 8 bases. Trimming cost V 4 bases and J 2 bases; bases outside gene matches: 3. The CDR3 is made up of 14 amino acids. Germline V gives CDR1 MNHNS, CDR2 SASEGT. Here the CDR3 reads CASSAGGRQETQYF. As DNA, the CDR3 is TGTGCCAGCAGTGCGGGGGGGCGGCAAGAGACCCAGTACTTC.

This rearrangement joins TRBV6-1 to TRBJ2-7, with D possibly matching TRBD2 (5 bases). V was pared by 7 bases and J by 2 bases, with 12 bases between. Per the germline V gene, CDR1 is MNHNS and CDR2 is SASEGT. This CDR3 spans 13 amino acids. The CDR3 loop is CASTKIGAYEQYF. The CDR3 DNA reads TGTGCCAGCACAAAGATCGGGGCCTACGAGCAGTACTTC.

The chain joins TRBV30 to TRBJ1-5; D might be TRBD1 (6 bases). The germline CDR1 and CDR2 sequences are GTSNPN and SVGIG (reference sequence). The V end was cut by 4 bases, the J end by 5 bases, with 12 bases between. This CDR3 contains 13 residues. The CDR3 nucleotides are TGTGCCTGGAATCGACAGGCCGATCAGCCCCAGCATTTT. Translating gives CAWNRQADQPQHF.

The chain has TRBV2 and TRBJ1-3; 7 bases align to TRBD1. CDR3 length: 15 amino acids. Germline V gene lookup returns CDR1 SNHLY and CDR2 FYNNEI. The trim removed 0 bases at V and 4 bases at J, leaving 3 bases unmatched. The DNA of the CDR3 is TGTGCCAGCAGTGAAGCGACAGGGCCCGGAAACACCATATATTTT. Encoded protein: CASSEATGPGNTIYF.

The table lists this clone with a few counts. The V call is TRBV6-5, the J call TRBJ1-2, with 7 bases identical to TRBD1. V trimming: 2 bases; J trimming: 6 bases; junction bases outside the gene matches: 6. This CDR3 is 14 amino acids long. CDR1 and CDR2 from the germline V gene are MNHEY and SVGAGI. CDR3 loop: CASSYRTGSNGYTF. CDR3 in DNA: TGTGCCAGCAGTTACAGGACAGGCTCGAATGGCTACACCTTC.

V gene TRBV11-2 combines with J gene TRBJ2-2; 9 bases line up with TRBD1. Trimming cost V 3 bases and J 1 base; bases outside gene matches: 3. The CDR3 contains 16 residues. CDR1 SGHAT and CDR2 FQNNGV come from the germline V gene. CDR3 in amino acids: CASSFGQGRNTGELFF. The CDR3 DNA sequence: TGTGCCAGCAGCTTCGGACAGGGGCGGAACACCGGGGAGCTGTTTTTT.

This clone turned up a few times. The V call is TRBV6-1, the J call TRBJ2-3, with 7 bases fitting TRBD2. Germline V lookup: CDR1 MNHNS, CDR2 SASEGT. V lost 1 base to trimming and J lost 0 bases; unmatched junction nucleotides: 4. The CDR3 sequence is 16 residues long. CDR3 sequence: CASSEVGGGSTDTQYF. In DNA, the CDR3 is TGTGCCAGCAGTGAAGTTGGCGGGGGAAGCACAGATACGCAGTATTTT.

The chain couples TRBV10-1 to TRBJ2-5, with D possibly matching TRBD2 (5 bases). Trimming took 5 bases from V and 5 from J, leaving 12 bases between them. Germline V lookup: CDR1 WNHNN, CDR2 SYGVQD (reference sequence). The CDR3 spans 13 residues. The CDR3 sequence: CASSRGNRETQYF. The CDR3 coding sequence is TGCGCCAGCAGTAGAGGGAATAGGGAGACCCAGTACTTC.

The chain joins TRBV7-3 to TRBJ2-1; 7 nucleotides line up with TRBD1. Germline CDR1 is SGHTA and CDR2 is FQGTGA. The CDR3 is 15 amino acids. V lost 5 bases and J lost 5; bases outside the gene matches: 9. Here the CDR3 reads CASSPQDRTNNEQFF. CDR3 in DNA: TGTGCCAGCAGCCCCCAGGACAGGACAAACAATGAGCAGTTCTTC.

This clone was recorded only once. The CDR3 DNA reads as TGTGCCAGCAGTGAAGACGGACAGGAGACCTACGAGCAGTACTTC. Its translation: CASSEDGQETYEQYF. The chain recombines TRBV2 with TRBJ2-7; TRBD1 agrees at 7 bases. Per the germline V gene, CDR1 is SNHLY and CDR2 is FYNNEI. The V gene end was trimmed by 1 base and the J gene end by 2 bases; junction bases not matched to a gene: 5. The length of the CDR3 is 15 residues. The variable domain in full, completed from reference TRBV2 and TRBJ2-7, reads EPEVTQTPSHQVTQMGQEVILRCVPISNHLYFYWYRQILGQKVEFLVSFYNNEISEKSEIFDDQFSVERPDGSNFTLKIRSTKLEDSAMYFCASSEDGQETYEQYFGPGTRLTVT.

As DNA, the CDR3 is TGTGCCTTGCATTCAACCGGGTTGGGCTACACCTTC. Its protein product is CALHSTGLGYTF. This chain joins TRBV6-1 and TRBJ1-2; no firm D call. Trimming stripped 11 bases from V and 8 bases from J, with 18 bases between. In germline, CDR1 is MNHNS, CDR2 SASEGT. The CDR3 loop spans 12 amino acids.

The chain carries TRBV5-6 and TRBJ1-4, with 7 bases matching TRBD1. V lost 4 bases and J lost 3; bases outside the gene matches: 6. This CDR3 has 15 amino acids. The germline CDR1 and CDR2 sequences are SGHDT and YYEEEE. The CDR3 sequence is CASSGKTGPNEKLFF. CDR3 sequence (DNA): TGTGCCAGCAGCGGCAAGACAGGGCCTAATGAAAAACTGTTTTTT.

This sequence joins TRBV28 and TRBJ1-2; D is possibly TRBD1 (5 bases). V lost 6 bases and J 0 bases, leaving 11 bases between the germline ends. The CDR3 is 14 amino acids. Germline CDR1 and CDR2: MDHEN and SYDVKM. CDR3 DNA: TGTGCCAGCAGGGCAGGGCCTCCTAACTATGGCTACACCTTC. Its protein is CASRAGPPNYGYTF.

V gene TRBV28 combines with J gene TRBJ1-2; no clear D. Per germline, CDR1 MDHEN and CDR2 SYDVKM. V was shortened by 7 bases and J by 2 bases, with 14 bases between the two germline ends. The CDR3 consists of 14 residues. The CDR3 sequence: CASNPRGGNYGYTF. The CDR3 DNA follows: TGTGCCAGCAACCCCCGGGGAGGGAACTATGGCTACACCTTC.

J is TRBJ1-4 and V is TRBV4-2; 7 bases are a match to TRBD1. The CDR3 length is 15 residues. After removal of 3 bases from V and 8 bases from J, the junction contained 9 bases not matched to a gene. Germline CDR1 is LGHNA and CDR2 is YNFKEQ. Here the CDR3 reads CASSQLQGTGEKLFF. The CDR3 nucleotides read TGTGCCAGCAGCCAGTTACAGGGGACTGGGGAAAAACTGTTTTTT.